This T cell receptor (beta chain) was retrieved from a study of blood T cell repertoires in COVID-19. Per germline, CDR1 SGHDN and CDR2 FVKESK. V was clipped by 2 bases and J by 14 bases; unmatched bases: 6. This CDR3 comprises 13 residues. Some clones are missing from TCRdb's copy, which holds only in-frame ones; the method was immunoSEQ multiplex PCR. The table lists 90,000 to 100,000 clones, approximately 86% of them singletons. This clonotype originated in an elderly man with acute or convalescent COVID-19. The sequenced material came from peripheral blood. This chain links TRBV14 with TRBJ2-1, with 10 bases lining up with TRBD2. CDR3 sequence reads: CASSQLAGAPKFF. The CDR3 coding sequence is TGTGCCAGCAGCCAACTAGCGGGGGCTCCGAAGTTCTTC.